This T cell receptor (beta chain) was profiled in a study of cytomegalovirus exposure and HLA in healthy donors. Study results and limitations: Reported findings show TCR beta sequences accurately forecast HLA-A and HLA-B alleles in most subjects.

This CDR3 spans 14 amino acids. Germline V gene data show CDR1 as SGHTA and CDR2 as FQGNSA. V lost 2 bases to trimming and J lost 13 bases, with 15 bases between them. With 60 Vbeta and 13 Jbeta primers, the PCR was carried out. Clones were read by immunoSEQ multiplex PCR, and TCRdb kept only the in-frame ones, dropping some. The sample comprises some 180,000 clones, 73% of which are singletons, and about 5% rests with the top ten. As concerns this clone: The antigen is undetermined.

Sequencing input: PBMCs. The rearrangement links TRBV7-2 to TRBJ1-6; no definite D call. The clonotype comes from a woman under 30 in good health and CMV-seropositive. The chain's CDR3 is CASSLRYSQAPLHF. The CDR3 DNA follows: TGTGCCAGCAGCTTAAGATATAGTCAGGCGCCCCTCCACTTT. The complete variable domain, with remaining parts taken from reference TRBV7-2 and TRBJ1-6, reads GAGVSQSPSNKVTEKGKDVELRCDPISGHTALYWYRQSLGQGLEFLIYFQGNSAPDKSGLPSDRFSAERTGGSVSTLTIQRTQQEDSAVYLCASSLRYSQAPLHFGNGTRLTVT.